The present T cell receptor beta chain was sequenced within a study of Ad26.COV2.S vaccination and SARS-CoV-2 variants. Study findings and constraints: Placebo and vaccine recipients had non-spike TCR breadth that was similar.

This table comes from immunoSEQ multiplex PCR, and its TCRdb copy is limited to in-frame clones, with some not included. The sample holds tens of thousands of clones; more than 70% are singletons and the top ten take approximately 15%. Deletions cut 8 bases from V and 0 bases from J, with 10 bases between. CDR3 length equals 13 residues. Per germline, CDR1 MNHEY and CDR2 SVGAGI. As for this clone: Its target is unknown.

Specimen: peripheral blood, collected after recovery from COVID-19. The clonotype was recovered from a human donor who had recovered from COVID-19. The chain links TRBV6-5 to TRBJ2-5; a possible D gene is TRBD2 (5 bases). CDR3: CASARGNQETQYF. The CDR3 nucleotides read TGTGCCAGCGCCCGAGGGAACCAAGAGACCCAGTACTTC.